Below, 25 T cell receptor beta chains from the same sample are listed, as sequenced in a study of blood T cell repertoires in COVID-19. TCRdb's copy holds only in-frame clones and misses some; the assay was immunoSEQ multiplex PCR. The sample has fewer than 450,000 clones, approximately 91% seen once; the top ten hold roughly 2%. Sequenced material: PBMCs or T cells enriched from blood (not recorded which). The receptor source for this set is a woman in her thirties or forties with acute COVID-19.

This rearrangement joins TRBV5-4 to TRBJ2-7, with a possible D match to TRBD1 (5 bases). CDR1 is SGHNT, CDR2 YYREEE, per germline (reference sequence). V was trimmed by 2 bases and J by 2 bases, leaving 14 bases between them. The CDR3 length is 15 residues. The CDR3 region is CASSFFQGGPYEQYF. CDR3 in DNA: TGTGCCAGCAGCTTTTTCCAGGGTGGCCCCTACGAGCAGTACTTC. Looking up the rest from reference TRBV5-4 and TRBJ2-7 gives the full variable domain: ETGVTQSPTHLIKTRGQQVTLRCSSQSGHNTVSWYQQALGQGPQFIFQYYREEENGRGNFPPRFSGLQFPNYSSELNVNALELDDSALYLCASSFFQGGPYEQYFGPGTRLTVT.

The V and J genes are TRBV6-2 or TRBV6-3 and TRBJ1-6; 11 positions match TRBD1. Germline CDR1 MNHEY, CDR2 SVGEGT. Trimming removed 2 bases from V and 7 bases from J; junction bases left unmatched: 4. The CDR3 extends over 16 amino acids. This CDR3 is CASSYGQGARNSPLHF. CDR3 nucleotides: TGTGCCAGCAGTTACGGACAGGGGGCACGAAATTCACCCCTCCACTTT.

This sequence joins TRBV5-6 and TRBJ2-7; perhaps TRBD2 as D (7 bases). Germline CDR1 and CDR2: SGHDT and YYEEEE. The CDR3 covers 15 residues. The V end lost 2 bases, the J end lost 6 bases, and 18 bases lay between the germline ends. This CDR3 is CASSFWVRGGREQYF. The CDR3 DNA is TGTGCCAGCAGCTTTTGGGTTAGGGGGGGCCGCGAGCAGTACTTC. Full variable domain (remainder filled in from reference TRBV5-6 and TRBJ2-7): DAGVTQSPTHLIKTRGQQVTLRCSPKSGHDTVSWYQQALGQGPQFIFQYYEEEERQRGNFPDRFSGHQFPNYSSELNVNALLLGDSALYLCASSFWVRGGREQYFGPGTRLTVT.

This sequence joins TRBV11-2 and TRBJ2-3; 9 bases map to TRBD2. This CDR3 is 18 amino acids long. J was trimmed by 0 bases and V by 2 bases; bases with no gene match: 9. Per germline, CDR1 SGHAT and CDR2 FQNNGV. CDR3: CASSLWGSGGSSTDTQYF. The CDR3 DNA reads as TGTGCCAGCAGCTTATGGGGTAGCGGGGGCTCTAGCACAGATACGCAGTATTTT.

This chain joins TRBV24-1 and TRBJ2-1; 12 nucleotides agree with TRBD2. The CDR3 length is 17 residues. From germline, CDR1 is KGHDR and CDR2 SFDVKD. Trimming took 4 bases from V and 9 from J; bases not matched to a gene: 12. The CDR3 reads CATSEPSGGEISGEQFF. The CDR3 DNA is TGTGCCACCAGTGAGCCTAGCGGGGGGGAGATCTCCGGTGAGCAGTTCTTC.

CDR3: CATSGGALFF. CDR3 DNA sequence: TGTGCCACCAGCGGAGGGGCGTTGTTCTTC. This chain connects TRBV15 to TRBJ2-1, with a possible D match to TRBD2 (6 bases). CDR1 and CDR2 from the germline V gene are LNHNV and YYDKDF (reference sequence). This CDR3 has 10 residues. With 5 bases removed from V and 15 bases from J, the gap between germline ends came to 11 bases.

The rearrangement joins TRBV2 to TRBJ2-1; a weak D match, TRBD1 (6 bases). The V and J ends lost 2 bases and 6 bases respectively, with 8 bases between them. This CDR3 has 13 residues. The germline V gene encodes CDR1 SNHLY and CDR2 FYNNEI. CDR3 bases: TGTGCCAGCAGTGAAAACAGGGTCAATGAGCAGTTCTTC. It specifies CASSENRVNEQFF.

CDR3 coding DNA: TGTGCCAGCAGCCAAGGTAGTAGTTCGGGGTTGCAGTACTTC. Residues: CASSQGSSSGLQYF. This chain uses TRBV3-1 (or the pseudogene TRBV3-2) with TRBJ2-7; tentative D call: TRBD2 (5 bases). Germline V gene lookup returns CDR1 LGHDT and CDR2 YNNKEL (reference sequence). Trimming cost V 1 base and J 9 bases, with 16 bases left between them. The CDR3 extends over 14 amino acids.

The chain's CDR3 is CASSRITSGGAYNIQYF. Here the CDR3 DNA reads TGTGCCAGCTCACGAATAACTAGCGGGGGGGCCTACAACATTCAGTACTTC. This chain connects TRBV18 to TRBJ2-4; 13 bases are a match to TRBD2. The CDR3 has 17 amino acids. The junction had 10 bases not matched to a gene; V was cut back by 4 bases and J by 7 bases. CDR1 and CDR2 (germline): KGHSH, LQKENI.

The chain carries TRBV9 and TRBJ2-3, with 7 positions matching TRBD2. After removal of 3 bases from V and 5 bases from J, the junction contained 15 bases not matched to a gene. This CDR3 spans 17 amino acids. Germline loops: CDR1 SGDLS, CDR2 YYNGEE. DNA for the CDR3: TGTGCCAGCAGCGCCCCCGGGGGGACTTCGATAGGAGATACGCAGTATTTT. Translating it yields CASSAPGGTSIGDTQYF.

V is TRBV7-2 and J is TRBJ2-2; D unresolved. The V end lost 1 base, the J end lost 5 bases, and 8 bases lay between the germline ends. Germline CDR1 and CDR2: SGHTA and FQGNSA. This CDR3 region has 14 residues. CDR3 amino acids: CASSLDLRTGELFF. The CDR3 DNA reads as TGTGCCAGCAGCTTAGATCTGAGGACCGGGGAGCTGTTTTTT.

This clone was observed a single time. The J gene is TRBJ2-1, the V gene TRBV9, with no clear D. Between the trimmed V and J ends, which lost 0 bases and 0 bases, there was a span of 7 bases. Germline CDR1 is SGDLS and CDR2 is YYNGEE. The CDR3 sequence is 15 residues long. The CDR3 loop reads CASSVGPSSYNEQFF. As DNA, the CDR3 is TGTGCCAGCAGCGTAGGGCCTAGCTCCTACAATGAGCAGTTCTTC.

The chain has TRBV7-9 and TRBJ2-1; TRBD1 agrees at 7 bases. The V gene's germline CDR1 is SEHNR and CDR2 FQNEAQ (reference sequence). V lost 5 bases to trimming and J lost 9 bases; unmatched junction nucleotides: 10. The CDR3 loop spans 14 amino acids. The CDR3 sequence: CASSPLARGTEQFF. The CDR3 region has the DNA TGTGCCAGCAGCCCCTTGGCCAGGGGGACTGAGCAGTTCTTC.

The rearrangement uses TRBV7-6 and TRBJ2-7; maybe TRBD1 (5 bases). V was clipped by 4 bases and J by 4 bases, with 11 bases between them. The CDR3 covers 13 residues. CDR1 is SGHVS and CDR2 is FNYEAQ in the germline V gene. Written as DNA, the CDR3 is TGTGCCAGCAGCTCGGAGAGACAGTACGAGCAGTACTTC. Protein sequence: CASSSERQYEQYF.

The chain has TRBV30 and TRBJ2-7; 12 nucleotides agree with TRBD2. V shed 0 bases and J 4 bases; nucleotides not matched to a gene: 13. This CDR3 spans 18 amino acids. In germline, CDR1 is GTSNPN, CDR2 SVGIG (reference sequence). The chain's CDR3 is CAWSVKGLAGGKFYEQYF. Written as DNA, the CDR3 is TGTGCCTGGAGTGTAAAAGGGCTAGCGGGGGGGAAATTTTACGAGCAGTACTTC.

The chain has TRBV3-1 (or the pseudogene TRBV3-2) and TRBJ1-3; D gene ambiguous. The CDR3 is made up of 12 amino acids. The germline V and J ends were trimmed by 0 bases and 7 bases, with 4 bases remaining between them. Looked up from germline, CDR1 is LGHDT and CDR2 is YNNKEL (reference sequence). CDR3 nucleotide sequence: TGTGCCAGCAGCCAAGATCGGAACACCATATATTTT. This encodes CASSQDRNTIYF.

The chain is built from TRBV5-4 and TRBJ2-3; the match to TRBD1 covers 7 bases. The ends lost 4 bases at V and 6 bases at J; junction bases unmatched: 8. The CDR3 consists of 14 residues. The germline V gene encodes CDR1 SGHNT and CDR2 YYREEE (reference sequence). CDR3 region: CASSLTGLADTQYF. Written as DNA, the CDR3 is TGTGCCAGCAGCCTGACAGGGTTGGCGGATACGCAGTATTTT.

The gene calls are TRBV11-2 and TRBJ2-7; the D gene is possibly TRBD1 (6 bases). Germline V gives CDR1 SGHAT, CDR2 FQNNGV. The CDR3 is 16 residues long. The V gene lost 5 bases and the J gene lost 3 bases, with 20 bases spanning the gap. CDR3 nucleotide sequence: TGTGCCAGCAGCCCTCCCCGAGTGGGGACATTCTACGAGCAGTACTTC. Its translation: CASSPPRVGTFYEQYF.

This clone was counted ten times or more. The chain has TRBV20-1 and TRBJ2-1; TRBD2 matches 11 bases. The germline V gene has CDR1 DFQATT and CDR2 SNEGSKA (reference sequence). V trimming: 3 bases; J trimming: 0 bases; junction bases outside the gene matches: 16. The CDR3 has 20 residues. The CDR3 DNA follows: TGCAGTGCTAGTAACCCGCGGGGTAGCGGGGGGGCCCGCTCCTACAATGAGCAGTTCTTC. Residues: CSASNPRGSGGARSYNEQFF.

This sequence joins TRBV7-9 and TRBJ2-5; D is possibly TRBD2 (6 bases). The CDR3 length is 15 residues. The ends were cut back, 5 bases at V and 5 bases at J, with 18 bases in the middle. CDR1 is SEHNR and CDR2 is FQNEAQ in the germline V gene (reference sequence). In DNA form, the CDR3 reads TGTGCCAGCAGCAACCCCGGGACTCCCATCGAGACCCAGTACTTC. It is translated as CASSNPGTPIETQYF.

V is TRBV4-2 and J is TRBJ2-3, with 11 nucleotides matching TRBD2. CDR3 size: 16 residues. Unmatched junction bases numbered 5, after V lost 1 base and J lost 5 bases. Germline CDR1 LGHNA, CDR2 YNFKEQ. The CDR3 coding sequence is TGTGCCAGCAGCCAAGCAACTAGCGGGGGTGGAGATACGCAGTATTTT. Amino acid sequence: CASSQATSGGGDTQYF.

The genes are TRBV24-1 and TRBJ2-3; 9 bases agree with TRBD2. The CDR3 consists of 15 residues. Germline V gene data show CDR1 as KGHDR and CDR2 as SFDVKD. V lost 4 bases to trimming and J lost 5 bases; unmatched junction nucleotides: 6. Here the CDR3 reads CATSDSSGGKDTQYF. DNA of the CDR3: TGTGCCACCAGTGACTCCAGCGGGGGGAAAGATACGCAGTATTTT.

This clone was seen more than once but under ten times. This rearrangement joins TRBV3-1 (or the pseudogene TRBV3-2) to TRBJ2-2, with D perhaps matching TRBD2 (5 bases). Germline CDR1 and CDR2: LGHDT and YNNKEL (reference sequence). The CDR3 length is 14 residues. V was shortened by 0 bases and J by 5 bases, with 7 bases between the two germline ends. CDR3 region: CASSQDERTGELFF. CDR3 DNA: TGTGCCAGCAGCCAAGATGAGCGGACCGGGGAGCTGTTTTTT.

CDR3 in amino acids: CASSIVTGGLNTEAFF. The CDR3 nucleotides read TGTGCCAGTAGTATAGTGACAGGGGGTTTGAACACTGAAGCTTTCTTT. The chain combines TRBV19 with TRBJ1-1; 9 nucleotides agree with TRBD1. Germline V gene lookup returns CDR1 LNHDA and CDR2 SQIVND (reference sequence). With V trimmed by 1 base and J by 0 bases, 3 bases remained unmatched. The CDR3 extends over 16 amino acids.

A single count supports this clone. The chain is built from TRBV7-2 and TRBJ1-5, with D possibly being TRBD1 (5 bases). This CDR3 is built from 14 residues. CDR1 is SGHTA and CDR2 is FQGNSA in the germline V gene. V shed 4 bases and J shed 6 bases, with 13 bases lying between them. CDR3 sequence: CASSYPGRGQPQHF. The CDR3 nucleotides are TGTGCCAGCAGCTACCCAGGGAGGGGTCAGCCCCAGCATTTT.